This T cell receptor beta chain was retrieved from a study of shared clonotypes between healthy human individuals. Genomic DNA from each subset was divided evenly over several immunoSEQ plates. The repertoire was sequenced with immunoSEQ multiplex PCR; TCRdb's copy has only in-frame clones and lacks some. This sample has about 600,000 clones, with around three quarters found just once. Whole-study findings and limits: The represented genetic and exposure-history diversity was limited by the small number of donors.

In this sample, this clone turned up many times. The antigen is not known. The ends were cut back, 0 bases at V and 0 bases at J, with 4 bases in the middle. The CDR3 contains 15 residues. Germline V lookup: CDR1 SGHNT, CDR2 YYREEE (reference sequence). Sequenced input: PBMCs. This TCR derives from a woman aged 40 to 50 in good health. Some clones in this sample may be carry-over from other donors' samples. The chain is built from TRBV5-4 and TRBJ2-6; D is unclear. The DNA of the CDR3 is TGTGCCAGCAGCTTGGGTCCCTCTGGGGCCAACGTCCTGACTTTC. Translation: CASSLGPSGANVLTF.